Following are 20 T cell receptor beta chains from one sample sequenced in a study of shared clonotypes between healthy human individuals. TCRdb keeps only in-frame clones here, not all; method: immunoSEQ multiplex PCR. This sample has over a million clones, with around 76% found just once. Sequenced material: memory CD4+ T cells sorted from blood. As to subset: CD45RA-negative fraction. These receptors all stem from a man younger than 35 in good health.

This clone was observed many times. An end of the junction differs from the germline gene, which may be a read error. This chain links TRBV6-4 with TRBJ2-1, with a weak D call TRBD2 (5 bases). This CDR3 region has 12 residues. The germline V gene has CDR1 MRHNA and CDR2 SNTAGT. CDR3 bases: TGTGCCAGCAGTGACGATCGGCGGGCGAAAATCTTC. Its protein is CASSDDRRAKIF.

The chain carries TRBV7-8 and TRBJ1-1; perhaps TRBD1 as D (5 bases). CDR1 is SGHVS and CDR2 is FQNEAQ in the germline V gene. The CDR3 runs 16 residues. Deletions cut 3 bases from V and 0 bases from J, with 14 bases between. The CDR3 coding sequence is TGTGCCAGCAGCTTGGGGCCGGGACTTATGAACACTGAAGCTTTCTTT. This gives the protein CASSLGPGLMNTEAFF.

The chain links TRBV6-4 to TRBJ2-3, with a possible D match to TRBD2 (6 bases). CDR3 length: 15 amino acids. The V and J ends lost 5 bases and 5 bases respectively, with 17 bases between them. From germline, CDR1 is MRHNA and CDR2 SNTAGT. The CDR3 here is CASSSLAGGIDTQYF. The CDR3 nucleotides are TGTGCCAGCAGTTCACTAGCTGGGGGAATAGATACGCAGTATTTT.

V and J are TRBV11-3 and TRBJ2-3; weak D call: TRBD2 (7 bases). The CDR3 has 16 amino acids. Per germline, CDR1 SGHNT and CDR2 YENEEA. V lost 2 bases, J lost 5 bases, and 17 bases lay in between. In nucleotides, the CDR3 is TGTGCCAGCAGCTTAAGTGGCCGGGGGGCCGAAGATACGCAGTATTTT. It specifies CASSLSGRGAEDTQYF.

The J gene is TRBJ1-2, the V gene TRBV4-1; maybe TRBD1 (5 bases). V dropped 0 bases and J dropped 0 bases, with 8 bases sitting between them. Germline assignment: CDR1 MGHRA and CDR2 YSYEKL. This CDR3 spans 15 amino acids. In DNA form, the CDR3 reads TGCGCCAGCAGCCAAGATAGGGACTCTAACTATGGCTACACCTTC. This sequence encodes CASSQDRDSNYGYTF.

The J gene is TRBJ2-7, the V gene TRBV11-3; TRBD1 matches 8 bases. The germline V gene encodes CDR1 SGHNT and CDR2 YENEEA. The CDR3 consists of 18 residues. Trimming took 5 bases from V and 0 from J; bases not matched to a gene: 15. The chain's CDR3 is CASSPPDRAPFFSYEQYF. CDR3 coding DNA: TGTGCCAGCAGCCCTCCGGACAGGGCACCCTTTTTCTCCTACGAGCAGTACTTC.

This clone appeared many times. This same CDR3 is encoded by further DNA sequences in the sample. The chain is built from TRBV6-1 and TRBJ2-5, with TRBD1 as a possible D gene (6 bases). The CDR3 covers 13 residues. Deletions cut 8 bases from V and 0 bases from J, with 10 bases between. CDR1 and CDR2 (germline): MNHNS, SASEGT. Written as DNA, the CDR3 is TGTGCCAGCGCCGGGACACACCAAGAGACCCAGTACTTC. Amino acids: CASAGTHQETQYF.

The chain employs TRBV2 and TRBJ1-1; 7 bases fit TRBD1. Germline V gene lookup returns CDR1 SNHLY and CDR2 FYNNEI. V lost 6 bases and J lost 9; bases outside the gene matches: 7. This CDR3 contains 12 residues. The CDR3 DNA follows: TGTGCCAGCAGGCAGACAGGGAGTCAAGCTTTCTTT. Protein product: CASRQTGSQAFF.

This clone was seen a handful of times. The genes are TRBV7-8 and TRBJ1-1; possible D gene TRBD1, 6 bases. The V end lost 2 bases, the J end lost 5 bases, and 21 bases lay between the germline ends. This CDR3 contains 17 residues. The germline CDR1 and CDR2 sequences are SGHVS and FQNEAQ. The CDR3 sequence is CASSLTGFVTRGTEAFF. CDR3 in DNA: TGTGCCAGCAGCTTAACAGGGTTTGTTACGCGGGGGACTGAAGCTTTCTTT.

The chain couples TRBV19 to TRBJ2-5, with D perhaps matching TRBD1 or TRBD2 (6 bases each). The CDR3 is 15 residues long. The germline V gene has CDR1 LNHDA and CDR2 SQIVND (reference sequence). Trimming took 7 bases from V and 2 from J, leaving 17 bases between them. The CDR3 DNA reads as TGTGCCAGTACGGAATTACAGGGAGGTCAAGAGACCCAGTACTTC. The encoded protein is CASTELQGGQETQYF.

The V gene is TRBV5-1, the J gene TRBJ2-3; D may correspond to TRBD1 or TRBD2 (6 bases each). Per the germline V gene, CDR1 is SGHRS and CDR2 is YFSETQ. The CDR3 covers 15 residues. V lost 1 base, J lost 2 bases, and 11 bases lay in between. CDR3 DNA: TGCGCCAGCAGCTTGTGGGGGGCCTTCACAGATACGCAGTATTTT. Protein: CASSLWGAFTDTQYF.

The chain links TRBV10-3 to TRBJ2-5, with 8 bases matching TRBD1. The CDR3 loop spans 15 amino acids. The junction had 6 bases not matched to a gene; V was cut back by 5 bases and J by 1 base. CDR1 is ENHRY, CDR2 SYGVKD, per germline. The CDR3 region is CAISTGGAFQETQYF. The CDR3 DNA sequence: TGTGCCATCAGTACAGGGGGAGCCTTCCAAGAGACCCAGTACTTC.

The CDR3 loop is CAWMRRQETQYF. DNA of the CDR3: TGTGCCTGGATGAGAAGGCAAGAGACCCAGTACTTC. The rearrangement uses TRBV30 and TRBJ2-5; unclear D gene. The CDR3 has 12 amino acids. Trimming left V 4 bases short and J 2 bases short, with 8 bases between. Germline V gives CDR1 GTSNPN, CDR2 SVGIG (reference sequence).

The DNA of the CDR3 is TGCGCCAGCAGCTTGGCAGCCACGGGGACCCATACGCAGTATTTT. Translating gives CASSLAATGTHTQYF. This chain connects TRBV5-1 to TRBJ2-3; D may be TRBD1 or TRBD2 (5 bases each). Germline assignment: CDR1 SGHRS and CDR2 YFSETQ. Trimming removed 0 bases at V and 7 bases at J, with 15 bases between. This CDR3 has 15 residues.

V and J are TRBV19 and TRBJ1-3; a weak D match, TRBD1 (6 bases). V lost 9 bases and J lost 1, with 10 bases in between. This CDR3 region has 13 residues. The germline V gene has CDR1 LNHDA and CDR2 SQIVND (reference sequence). Here the CDR3 DNA reads TGTGCCAGCCAAGGGACATCTGGAAACACCATATATTTT. Translation gives CASQGTSGNTIYF.

The rearrangement uses TRBV28 and TRBJ1-6; 9 nucleotides line up with TRBD1. CDR1 and CDR2 from the germline V gene are MDHEN and SYDVKM. The CDR3 is made up of 15 amino acids. Unmatched junction bases numbered 8, after V lost 5 bases and J lost 9 bases. The CDR3 sequence: CASSQTGGNISPLHF. The CDR3 nucleotides are TGTGCCAGCAGTCAAACAGGGGGCAACATTTCACCCCTCCACTTT.

The chain carries TRBV30 and TRBJ1-1; 10 positions match TRBD1. Losses at the gene ends were 4 bases for V and 5 bases for J; bases not matched to a gene: 7. Germline V gives CDR1 GTSNPN, CDR2 SVGIG (reference sequence). CDR3 size: 14 residues. The CDR3 DNA follows: TGTGCCTGGACCTCAGGACAGGGGGATACTGAAGCTTTCTTT. This sequence encodes CAWTSGQGDTEAFF.

The V call is TRBV19, the J call TRBJ1-3; D call uncertain. CDR1 is LNHDA and CDR2 is SQIVND in the germline V gene (reference sequence). The ends were cut back, 8 bases at V and 9 bases at J, with 11 bases in the middle. The CDR3 contains 11 residues. CDR3 sequence: CASSQKSTIYF. The CDR3 DNA reads TGTGCCAGTTCCCAGAAATCCACCATATATTTT.

The genes are TRBV10-1 and TRBJ2-3; a weak D match, TRBD2 (5 bases). This CDR3 region has 16 residues. From germline, CDR1 is WNHNN and CDR2 SYGVQD (reference sequence). V was trimmed by 3 bases and J by 4 bases, leaving 17 bases between them. CDR3 nucleotides: TGCGCCAGCAGTGAAGGATCGGGGAGTGGCGCAGATACGCAGTATTTT. Protein product: CASSEGSGSGADTQYF.

This clone occurred a few times. This chain uses TRBV6-6 with TRBJ1-6; D is uncertain. In germline, CDR1 is MNHNY, CDR2 SVGAGI (reference sequence). CDR3 length: 15 amino acids. V lost 2 bases to trimming and J lost 8 bases, with 13 bases between them. CDR3 coding DNA: TGTGCCAGCAGTTACATGGGGAGTGTGGATTCACCCCTCCACTTT. Encoded protein: CASSYMGSVDSPLHF.